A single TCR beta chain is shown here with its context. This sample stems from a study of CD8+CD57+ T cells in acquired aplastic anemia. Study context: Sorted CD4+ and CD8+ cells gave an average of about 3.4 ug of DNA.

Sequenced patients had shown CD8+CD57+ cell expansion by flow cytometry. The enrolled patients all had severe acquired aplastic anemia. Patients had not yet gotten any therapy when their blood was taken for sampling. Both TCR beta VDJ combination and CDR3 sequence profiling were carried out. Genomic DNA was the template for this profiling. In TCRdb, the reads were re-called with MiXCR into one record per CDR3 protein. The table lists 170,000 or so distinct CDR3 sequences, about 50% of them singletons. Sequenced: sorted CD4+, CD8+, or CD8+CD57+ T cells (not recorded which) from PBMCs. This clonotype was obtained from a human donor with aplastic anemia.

The CDR3 DNA is TGTGCCAGCAGCTTAACTCAGCGAGAGCTAGACAATGAGCAGTTCTTC. This translates into CASSLTQRELDNEQFF. The rearrangement links TRBV7-6 to TRBJ2-1; D uncertain. There are 16 residues in the CDR3. CDR1 and CDR2 (germline): SGHVS, FNYEAQ. V was trimmed by 2 bases and J by 5 bases, leaving 16 bases between them.